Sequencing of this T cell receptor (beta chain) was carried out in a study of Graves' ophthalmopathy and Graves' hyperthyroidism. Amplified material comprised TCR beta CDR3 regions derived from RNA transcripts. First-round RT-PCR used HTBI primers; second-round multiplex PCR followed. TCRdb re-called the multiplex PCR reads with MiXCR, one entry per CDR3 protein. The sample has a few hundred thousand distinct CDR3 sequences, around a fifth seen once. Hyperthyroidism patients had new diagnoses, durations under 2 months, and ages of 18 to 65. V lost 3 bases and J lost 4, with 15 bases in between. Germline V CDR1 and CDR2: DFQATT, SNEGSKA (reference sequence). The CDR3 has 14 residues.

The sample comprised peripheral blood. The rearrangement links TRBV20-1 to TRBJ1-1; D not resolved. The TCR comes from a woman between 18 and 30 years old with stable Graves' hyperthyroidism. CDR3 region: CSASSSRERTEAFF. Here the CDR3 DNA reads TGCAGTGCTAGTTCGTCGAGGGAGCGCACTGAAGCTTTCTTT.